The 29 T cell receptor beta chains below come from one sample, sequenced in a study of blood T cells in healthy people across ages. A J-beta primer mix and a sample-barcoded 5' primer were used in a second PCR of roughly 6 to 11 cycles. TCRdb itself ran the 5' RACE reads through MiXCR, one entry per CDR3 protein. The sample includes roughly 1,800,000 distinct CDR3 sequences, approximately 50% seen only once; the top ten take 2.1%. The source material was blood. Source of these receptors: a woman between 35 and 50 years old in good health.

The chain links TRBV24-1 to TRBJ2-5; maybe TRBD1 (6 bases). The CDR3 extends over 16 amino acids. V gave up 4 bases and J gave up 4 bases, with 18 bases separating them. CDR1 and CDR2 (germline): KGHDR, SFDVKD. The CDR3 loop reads CATSDPETGRGETQYF. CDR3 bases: TGTGCCACCAGTGACCCTGAGACAGGTCGGGGAGAGACCCAGTACTTC.

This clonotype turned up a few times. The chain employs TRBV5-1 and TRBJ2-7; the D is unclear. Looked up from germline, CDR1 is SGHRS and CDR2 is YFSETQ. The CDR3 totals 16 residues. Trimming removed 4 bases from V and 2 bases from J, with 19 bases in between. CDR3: CASSPFGTATTYEQYF. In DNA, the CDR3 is TGCGCCAGCAGCCCGTTTGGTACAGCCACAACCTACGAGCAGTACTTC.

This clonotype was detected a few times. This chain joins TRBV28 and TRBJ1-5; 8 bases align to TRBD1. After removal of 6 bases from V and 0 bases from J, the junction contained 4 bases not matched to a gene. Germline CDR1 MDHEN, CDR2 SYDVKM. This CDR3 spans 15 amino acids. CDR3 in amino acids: CASSPTGGSNQPQHF. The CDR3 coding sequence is TGTGCCAGCAGCCCTACAGGGGGTAGCAATCAGCCCCAGCATTTT.

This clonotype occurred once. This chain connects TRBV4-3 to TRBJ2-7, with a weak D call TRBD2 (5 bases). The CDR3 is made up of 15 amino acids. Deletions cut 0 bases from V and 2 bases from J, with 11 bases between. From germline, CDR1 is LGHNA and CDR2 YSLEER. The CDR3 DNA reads TGCGCCAGCAGCCAAGAGGCGGGCGGAACCTACGAGCAGTACTTC. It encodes CASSQEAGGTYEQYF.

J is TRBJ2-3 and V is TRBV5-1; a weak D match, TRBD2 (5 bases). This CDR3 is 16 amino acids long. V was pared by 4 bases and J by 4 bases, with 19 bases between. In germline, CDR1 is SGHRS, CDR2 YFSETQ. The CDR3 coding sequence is TGCGCCAGCAGCGGAACACCGGGATTACAACCAGATACGCAGTATTTT. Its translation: CASSGTPGLQPDTQYF.

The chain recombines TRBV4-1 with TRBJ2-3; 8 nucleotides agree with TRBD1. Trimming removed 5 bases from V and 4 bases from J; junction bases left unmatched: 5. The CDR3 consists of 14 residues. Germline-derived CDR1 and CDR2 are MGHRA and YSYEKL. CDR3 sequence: CASSLQDRADTQYF. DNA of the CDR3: TGCGCCAGCAGCTTACAGGACAGGGCAGATACGCAGTATTTT.

In nucleotides, the CDR3 is TGTGCCAGCAGCGTAGAGGGGACAGTGAGGAATAGCTACACCTTC. Encoded protein: CASSVEGTVRNSYTF. The genes are TRBV9 and TRBJ1-2; TRBD1 matches at 7 bases. This CDR3 region has 15 residues. Trimming removed 0 bases from V and 9 bases from J; junction bases left unmatched: 11. The germline gives CDR1 SGDLS, CDR2 YYNGEE.

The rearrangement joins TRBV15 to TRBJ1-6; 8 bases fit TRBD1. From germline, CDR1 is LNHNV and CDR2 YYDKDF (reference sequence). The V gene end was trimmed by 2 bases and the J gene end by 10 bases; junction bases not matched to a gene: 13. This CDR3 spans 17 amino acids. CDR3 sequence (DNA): TGTGCCACCAGCAGATCCATGACAGGGGATAGTGGCTCACCCCTCCACTTT. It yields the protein CATSRSMTGDSGSPLHF. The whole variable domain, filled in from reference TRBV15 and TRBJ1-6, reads DAMVIQNPRYQVTQFGKPVTLSCSQTLNHNVMYWYQQKSSQAPKLLFHYYDKDFNNEADTPDNFQSRRPNTSFCFLDIRSPGLGDTAMYLCATSRSMTGDSGSPLHFGNGTRLTVT.

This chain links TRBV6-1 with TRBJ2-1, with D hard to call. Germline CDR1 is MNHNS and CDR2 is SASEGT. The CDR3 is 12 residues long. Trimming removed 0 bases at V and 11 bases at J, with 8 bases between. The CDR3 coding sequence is TGTGCCAGCAGTGAAGCCCGTTGGCAGCAGTTCTTC. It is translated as CASSEARWQQFF.

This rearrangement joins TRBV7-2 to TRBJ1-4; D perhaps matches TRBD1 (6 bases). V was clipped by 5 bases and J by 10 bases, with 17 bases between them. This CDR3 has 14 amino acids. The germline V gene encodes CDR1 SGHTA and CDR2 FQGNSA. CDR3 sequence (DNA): TGTGCCAGCAGCCCCGCACAGGGTTACGGAAAACTGTTTTTT. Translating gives CASSPAQGYGKLFF.

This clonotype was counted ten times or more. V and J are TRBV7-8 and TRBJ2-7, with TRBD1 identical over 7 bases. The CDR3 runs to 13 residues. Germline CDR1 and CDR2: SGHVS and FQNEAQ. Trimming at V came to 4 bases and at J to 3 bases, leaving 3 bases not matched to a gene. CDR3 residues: CASSWDSLYEQYF. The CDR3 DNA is TGTGCCAGCAGCTGGGACAGCCTCTACGAGCAGTACTTC.

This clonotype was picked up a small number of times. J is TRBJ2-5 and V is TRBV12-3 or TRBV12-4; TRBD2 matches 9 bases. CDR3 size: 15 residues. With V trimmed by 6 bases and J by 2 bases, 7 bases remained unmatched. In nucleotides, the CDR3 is TGTGCCAGCAGCCGACTAGCGGCAACTCAAGAGACCCAGTACTTC. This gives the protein CASSRLAATQETQYF.

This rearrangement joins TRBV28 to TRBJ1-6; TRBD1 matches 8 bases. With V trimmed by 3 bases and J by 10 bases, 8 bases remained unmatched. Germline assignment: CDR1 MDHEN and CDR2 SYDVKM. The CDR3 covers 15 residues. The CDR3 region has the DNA TGTGCCAGCAGTTTCCCCGGGACAGGAGCCTCACCCCTCCACTTT. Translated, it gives CASSFPGTGASPLHF.

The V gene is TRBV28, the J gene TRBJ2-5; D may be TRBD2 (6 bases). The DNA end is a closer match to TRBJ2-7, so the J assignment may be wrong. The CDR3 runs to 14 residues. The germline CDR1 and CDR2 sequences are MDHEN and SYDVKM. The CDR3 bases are TGTGCCAGCAGTTTGCCTCCGAGGGAGGCCGAGCAGTACTTC. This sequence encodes CASSLPPREAEQYF.

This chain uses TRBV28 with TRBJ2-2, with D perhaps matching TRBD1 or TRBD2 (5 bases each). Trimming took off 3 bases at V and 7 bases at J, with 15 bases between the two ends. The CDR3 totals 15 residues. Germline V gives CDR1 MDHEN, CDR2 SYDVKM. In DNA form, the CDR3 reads TGTGCCAGCAGTTTTTCCCGCAGGGCGGGCGGGGAGCTGTTTTTT. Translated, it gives CASSFSRRAGGELFF. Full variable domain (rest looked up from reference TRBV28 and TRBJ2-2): DVKVTQSSRYLVKRTGEKVFLECVQDMDHENMFWYRQDPGLGLRLIYFSYDVKMKEKGDIPEGYSVSREKKERFSLILESASTNQTSMYLCASSFSRRAGGELFFGEGSRLTVL.

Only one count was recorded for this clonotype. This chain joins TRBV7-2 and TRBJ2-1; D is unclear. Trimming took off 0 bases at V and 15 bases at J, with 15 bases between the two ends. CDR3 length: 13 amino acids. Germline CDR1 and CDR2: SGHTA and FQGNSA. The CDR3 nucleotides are TGTGCCAGCAGCTTAGCGCTGAGGAACCGGCGGTTCTTC. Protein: CASSLALRNRRFF.

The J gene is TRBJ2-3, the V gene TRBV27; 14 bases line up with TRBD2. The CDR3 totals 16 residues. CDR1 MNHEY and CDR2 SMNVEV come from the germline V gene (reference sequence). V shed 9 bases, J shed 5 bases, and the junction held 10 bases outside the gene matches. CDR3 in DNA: TGTGCCAGTTGCCGCGGCGGACTAGCGGGAGGAGATACGCAGTATTTT. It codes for CASCRGGLAGGDTQYF.

CDR3 sequence reads: CASYILAGGLGANEQFF. The CDR3 DNA is TGTGCCAGCTACATCCTAGCGGGGGGGCTGGGTGCAAATGAGCAGTTCTTC. The chain combines TRBV11-2 with TRBJ2-1; 12 bases line up with TRBD2. CDR1 and CDR2 from the germline V gene are SGHAT and FQNNGV. The CDR3 runs 17 residues. Germline trimming cut 8 bases from V and 7 bases from J; bases unmatched to any gene: 15. Complete variable domain (other parts from reference TRBV11-2 and TRBJ2-1): EAGVAQSPRYKIIEKRQSVAFWCNPISGHATLYWYQQILGQGPKLLIQFQNNGVVDDSQLPKDRFSAERLKGVDSTLKIQPAKLEDSAVYLCASYILAGGLGANEQFFGPGTRLTVL.

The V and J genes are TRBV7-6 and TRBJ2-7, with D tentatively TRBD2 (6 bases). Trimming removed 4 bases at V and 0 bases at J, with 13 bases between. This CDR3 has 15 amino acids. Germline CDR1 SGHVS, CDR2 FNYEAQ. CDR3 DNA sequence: TGTGCCAGCAGCTGGGCGGGACGGAACTCCTACGAGCAGTACTTC. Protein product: CASSWAGRNSYEQYF.

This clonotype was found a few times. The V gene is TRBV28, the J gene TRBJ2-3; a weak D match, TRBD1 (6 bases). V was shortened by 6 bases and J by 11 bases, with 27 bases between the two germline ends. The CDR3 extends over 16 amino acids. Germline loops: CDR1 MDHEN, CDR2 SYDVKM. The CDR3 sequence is CASSPLTAAQTGRQYF. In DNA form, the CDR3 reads TGTGCCAGCAGCCCCCTCACAGCAGCCCAGACAGGTCGGCAGTATTTT.

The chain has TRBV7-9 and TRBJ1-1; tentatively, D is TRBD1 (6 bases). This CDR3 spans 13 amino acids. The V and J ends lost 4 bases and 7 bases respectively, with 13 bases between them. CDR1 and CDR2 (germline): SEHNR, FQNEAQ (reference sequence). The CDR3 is CASSWDMEGEAFF. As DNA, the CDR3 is TGTGCCAGCAGCTGGGACATGGAGGGTGAAGCTTTCTTT.

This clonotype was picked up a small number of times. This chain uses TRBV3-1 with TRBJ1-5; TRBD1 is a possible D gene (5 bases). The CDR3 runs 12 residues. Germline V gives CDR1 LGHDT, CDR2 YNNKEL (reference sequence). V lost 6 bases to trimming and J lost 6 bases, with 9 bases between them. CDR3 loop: CASSQGPQPQHF. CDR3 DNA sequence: TGTGCCAGCAGTCAGGGACCTCAGCCCCAGCATTTT. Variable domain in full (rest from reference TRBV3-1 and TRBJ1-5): DTAVSQTPKYLVTQMGNDKSIKCEQNLGHDTMYWYKQDSKKFLKIMFSYNNKELIINETVPNRFSPKSPDKAHLNLHINSLELGDSAVYFCASSQGPQPQHFGDGTRLSIL.

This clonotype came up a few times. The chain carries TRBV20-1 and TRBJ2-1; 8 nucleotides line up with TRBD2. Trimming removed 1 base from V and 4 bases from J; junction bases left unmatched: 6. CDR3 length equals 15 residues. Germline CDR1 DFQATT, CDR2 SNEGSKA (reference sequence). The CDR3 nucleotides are TGCAGTGCTAGAGTGGTAGCGGGGCTTTACAATGAGCAGTTCTTC. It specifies CSARVVAGLYNEQFF.

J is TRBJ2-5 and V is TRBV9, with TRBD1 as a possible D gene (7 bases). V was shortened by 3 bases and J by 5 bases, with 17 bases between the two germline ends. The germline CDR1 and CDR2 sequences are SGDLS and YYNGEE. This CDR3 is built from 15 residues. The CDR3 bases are TGTGCCAGCAGCGGCGGGACAGCGGTACTTGAGACCCAGTACTTC. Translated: CASSGGTAVLETQYF.

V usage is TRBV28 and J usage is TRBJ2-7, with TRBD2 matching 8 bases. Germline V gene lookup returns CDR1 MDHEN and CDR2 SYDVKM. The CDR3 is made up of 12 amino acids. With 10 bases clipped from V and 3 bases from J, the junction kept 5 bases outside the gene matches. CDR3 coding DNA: TGTGCCATTAGCGGGACAAACTACGAGCAGTACTTC. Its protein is CAISGTNYEQYF.

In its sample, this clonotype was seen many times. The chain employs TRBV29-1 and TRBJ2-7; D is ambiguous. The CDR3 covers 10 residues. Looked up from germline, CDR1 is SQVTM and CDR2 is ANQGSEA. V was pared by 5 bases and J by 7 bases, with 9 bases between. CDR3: CSVSDSEQYF. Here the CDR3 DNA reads TGCAGCGTTTCTGACTCTGAGCAGTACTTC.

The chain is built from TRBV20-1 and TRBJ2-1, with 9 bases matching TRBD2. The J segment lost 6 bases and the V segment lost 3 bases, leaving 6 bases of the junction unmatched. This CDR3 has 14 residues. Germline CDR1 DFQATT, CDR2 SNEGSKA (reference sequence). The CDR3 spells CSARRGGLVNEQFF. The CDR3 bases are TGCAGTGCTAGGCGGGGGGGCCTGGTCAATGAGCAGTTCTTC.

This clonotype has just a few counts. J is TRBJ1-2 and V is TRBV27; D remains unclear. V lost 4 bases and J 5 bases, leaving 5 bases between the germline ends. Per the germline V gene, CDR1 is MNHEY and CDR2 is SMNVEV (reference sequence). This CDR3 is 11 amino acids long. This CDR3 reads CASSCPYGYTF. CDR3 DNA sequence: TGTGCCAGCAGTTGTCCGTATGGCTACACCTTC.

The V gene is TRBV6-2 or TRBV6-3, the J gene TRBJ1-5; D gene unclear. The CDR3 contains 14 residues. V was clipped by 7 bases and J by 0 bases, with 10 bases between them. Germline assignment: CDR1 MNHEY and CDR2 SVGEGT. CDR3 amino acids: CASISDHSNQPQHF. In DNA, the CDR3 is TGTGCCAGCATCTCGGATCATAGCAATCAGCCCCAGCATTTT.